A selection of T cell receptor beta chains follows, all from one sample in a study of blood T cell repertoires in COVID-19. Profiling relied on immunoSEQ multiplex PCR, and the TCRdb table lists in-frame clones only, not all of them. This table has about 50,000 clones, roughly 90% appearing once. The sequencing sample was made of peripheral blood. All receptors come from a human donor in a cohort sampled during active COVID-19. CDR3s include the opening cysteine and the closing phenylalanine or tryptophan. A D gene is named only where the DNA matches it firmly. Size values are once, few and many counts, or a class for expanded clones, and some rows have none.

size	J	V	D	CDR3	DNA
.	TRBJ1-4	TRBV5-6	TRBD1	CASSLFRGLSNEKLFF	TGTGCCAGCAGCTTGTTCAGGGGGCTGTCTAATGAAAAACTGTTTTTT
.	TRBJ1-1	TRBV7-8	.	CASTRDIPNTEAFF	TGTGCCAGCACCCGGGACATTCCGAACACTGAAGCTTTCTTT
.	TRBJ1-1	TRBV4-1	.	CASSQVQAAVAGRMNTEAFF	TGCGCCAGCAGCCAAGTTCAGGCTGCCGTGGCGGGACGGATGAACACTGAAGCTTTCTTT
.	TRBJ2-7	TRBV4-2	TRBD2	CASSLGLAGGPVYEQYF	TGTGCCAGCAGCCTGGGACTAGCGGGGGGGCCGGTCTACGAGCAGTACTTC
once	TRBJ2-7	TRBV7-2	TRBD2	CASSPQYQRGGMDEQYF	TGTGCCAGCAGCCCCCAGTACCAGCGGGGGGGCATGGACGAGCAGTACTTC
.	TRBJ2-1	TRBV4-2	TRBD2	CASSRGTNYNEQFF	TGTGCCAGCAGCCGCGGGACTAACTACAATGAGCAGTTCTTC
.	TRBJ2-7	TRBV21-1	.	CASSKEGQAYEQYF	TGTGCCAGCAGCAAAGAGGGGCAGGCGTACGAGCAGTACTTC
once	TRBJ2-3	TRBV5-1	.	CASSLRRGPTDTQYF	TGCGCCAGCAGCTTGCGGCGGGGCCCCACAGATACGCAGTATTTT
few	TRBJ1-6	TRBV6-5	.	CASSYVHYNSPLHF	TGTGCCAGCAGTTACGTCCATTATAATTCACCCCTCCACTTT
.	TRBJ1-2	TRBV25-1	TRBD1	CASRPDRATFYGYTF	TGTGCCAGCAGACCGGACAGGGCAACGTTCTATGGCTACACCTTC
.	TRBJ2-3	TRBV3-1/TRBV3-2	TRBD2	CASSRTSGGAGTDTQYF	TGTGCCAGCAGCCGTACTAGCGGGGGGGCCGGGACAGATACGCAGTATTTT
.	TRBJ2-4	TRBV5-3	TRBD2	CARSLGQRGWAKNIQYF	TGTGCCAGAAGCTTGGGACAGCGGGGGTGGGCCAAAAACATTCAGTACTTC
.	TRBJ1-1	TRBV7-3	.	CASSLTDRNEAFF	TGTGCCAGCAGCTTAACCGACAGGAATGAAGCTTTCTTT
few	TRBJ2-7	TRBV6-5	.	CASRGVGLSSYEQYF	TGTGCCAGCAGGGGCGTAGGCCTCAGCTCCTACGAGCAGTACTTC
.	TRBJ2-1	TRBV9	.	CASSVALTDNGEQFF	TGTGCCAGCAGCGTAGCTCTGACGGACAACGGTGAGCAGTTCTTC
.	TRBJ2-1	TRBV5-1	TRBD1	CASSWDRGNSYEQFF	TGCGCCAGCAGCTGGGACAGGGGGAATTCATATGAGCAGTTCTTC
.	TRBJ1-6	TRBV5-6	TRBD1	CASSFGTGSSYNSPLHF	TGTGCCAGCAGCTTCGGGACAGGCAGCTCCTATAATTCACCCCTCCACTTT
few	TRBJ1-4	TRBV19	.	CASSISQSYEKLFF	TGTGCCAGTAGTATTTCGCAGTCCTATGAAAAACTGTTTTTT
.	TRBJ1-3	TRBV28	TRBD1	CASRTPGQGVAGNTIYF	TGTGCCAGCAGAACACCGGGACAGGGGGTCGCTGGAAACACCATATATTTT
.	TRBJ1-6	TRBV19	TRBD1	CASASGTENSPLHF	TGTGCCAGCGCTTCCGGGACAGAAAATTCACCCCTCCACTTT
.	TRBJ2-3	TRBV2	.	CASRSGLADTQYF	TGTGCCAGCAGGAGCGGGCTGGCAGATACGCAGTATTTT
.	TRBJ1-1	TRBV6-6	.	CASSTGQLMNTEAFF	TGTGCCAGCAGTACAGGACAGCTAATGAACACTGAAGCTTTCTTT
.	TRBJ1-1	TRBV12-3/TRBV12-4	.	CASSLVGGEAFF	TGTGCCAGCAGTTTAGTTGGAGGGGAAGCTTTCTTT
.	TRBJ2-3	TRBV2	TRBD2	CASRQTSGASTDTQYF	TGTGCCAGCAGGCAGACTAGCGGGGCGAGCACAGATACGCAGTATTTT
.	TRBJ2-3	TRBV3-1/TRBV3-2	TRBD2	CASSSRSGGGTDTQYF	TGTGCCAGCAGCTCGCGTAGCGGGGGAGGCACAGATACGCAGTATTTT
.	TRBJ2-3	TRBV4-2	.	CASRPDGGPGSADTQYF	TGTGCCAGCAGACCGGATGGGGGCCCCGGGTCGGCAGATACGCAGTATTTT
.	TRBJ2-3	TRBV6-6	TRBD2	CASSTEGRATTQYF	TGTGCCAGCAGTACAGAGGGGAGGGCCACTACGCAGTATTTT
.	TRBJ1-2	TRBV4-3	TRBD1	CASSQGTGVGYGYTF	TGCGCCAGCAGCCAAGGGACAGGGGTTGGCTATGGCTACACCTTC
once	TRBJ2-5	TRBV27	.	CASSFRNQGQGTQYF	TGTGCCAGCAGTTTTCGAAATCAGGGGCAGGGGACCCAGTACTTC
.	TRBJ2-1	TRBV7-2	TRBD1	CASSLAGTGPNEQFF	TGTGCCAGCAGCTTAGCCGGGACAGGGCCCAATGAGCAGTTCTTC
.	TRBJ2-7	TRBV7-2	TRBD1	CASSLGGTGAYEQYF	TGTGCCAGCAGCTTAGGAGGGACAGGGGCCTACGAGCAGTACTTC
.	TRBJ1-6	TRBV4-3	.	CASSQDFTGISRSPLHF	TGCGCCAGCAGCCAAGATTTTACAGGCATATCCCGTTCACCCCTCCACTTT
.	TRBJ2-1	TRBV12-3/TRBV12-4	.	CASTRGGIEQFF	TGTGCCAGCACTAGAGGAGGGATTGAGCAGTTCTTC
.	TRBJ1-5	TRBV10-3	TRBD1	CAISSGQGDQPQHF	TGTGCCATCAGCTCGGGACAGGGCGATCAGCCCCAGCATTTT
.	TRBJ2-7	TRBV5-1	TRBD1	CASRWDRGYYEQYF	TGCGCCAGCAGGTGGGACAGGGGATACTACGAGCAGTACTTC
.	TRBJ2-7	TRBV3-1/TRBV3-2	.	CASSQKVRYEQYF	TGTGCCAGCAGCCAGAAAGTTCGGTACGAGCAGTACTTC